The next 11 T cell receptor beta chains were all read from a single sample in a study of T cell clonality in common variable immunodeficiency. TCRdb keeps only in-frame clones here, not all; method: immunoSEQ multiplex PCR. Altogether roughly 79,000 clones were found in the sample, and no singletons occur. Sequencing was done on a sample of peripheral blood mononuclear cells. The receptors were sampled from a person aged 18 to 75 in good health.

In its sample, this clone was seen many times. The observed sequence ends 3 residues before the CDR3 terminus, with the missing tail filled in from the germline J gene. The rearrangement uses TRBV10-3 and TRBJ1-6; 7 bases are a match to TRBD1. J gave up 7 bases and V 6 bases, and 6 bases lay outside the gene matches. Germline V gene sequence: CDR1 ENHRY, CDR2 SYGVKD. The CDR3 is made up of 14 amino acids. CDR3 DNA, as far as it was read: TGTGCCATCAGCCTGGGACAGCGCAATTCACCC. It specifies CAISLGQRNSP. The whole CDR3 sequence reads CAISLGQRNSPLHF.

This clone was picked up a small number of times. The CDR3 end falls 3 residues outside the read, so it is completed with the germline J gene. This rearrangement joins TRBV5-3 to TRBJ1-3; possible D gene TRBD1, 5 bases. TRBV5-3 is an ORF for which the function is uncertain. Trimming pared 4 bases from V and 9 bases from J, leaving 26 bases between. The CDR3 is 17 amino acids. CDR3 sequence reads: CARSVHRDYPFFGTIYF. Incomplete CDR3 DNA: TGTGCCAGAAGCGTTCACCGGGACTACCCGTTTTTTGGCACC.

The table lists this clone with many counts. The CDR3 is cut off 3 residues early in the read; its end comes from the germline J gene. The rearrangement joins TRBV6-2 or TRBV6-3 to TRBJ2-3; no clear D. This CDR3 is built from 13 residues. CDR1 is MNHEY, CDR2 SVGEGT, per germline. CDR3 DNA (partial): TGTGCCAGCAGTTACGGGCCCGCCCCCACG. It codes for CASSYGPAPT. From start to end, the CDR3 is CASSYGPAPTQYF.

This clone showed up many times. The CDR3 goes on 3 residues after the read ends, and that part is filled in from the germline J gene. The chain links TRBV7-2 to TRBJ2-7; TRBD1 is a possible D gene (6 bases). Trimming shortened V by 5 bases and J by 3 bases, and 17 bases separated the two germline ends. The CDR3 spans 15 residues. Germline V gene lookup returns CDR1 SGHTA and CDR2 FQGNSA. The CDR3 DNA, read in part, is TGTGCCAGCAGCCCCATCCCAGGGGTGATCTACGAG. It is translated as CASSPIPGVIYE. The entire CDR3 is CASSPIPGVIYEQYF.

The sample holds many counts of this clone. The missing CDR3 end, 3 residues past where the read stops, is filled in from the germline J gene. This chain links TRBV19 with TRBJ2-3, with D unclear. Germline lookup yields CDR1 LNHDA and CDR2 SQIVND (reference sequence). The length of the CDR3 is 13 residues. The V and J ends lost 5 bases and 2 bases respectively, with 8 bases between them. Incomplete CDR3 DNA: TGTGCCAGTAGTGGCCGAGACACAGATACG. Protein sequence: CASSGRDTDT. The entire CDR3 protein reads CASSGRDTDTQYF.

This clone showed up many times. The read comes to an end 3 residues before the CDR3 does, leaving the germline J gene to fill in the end. This chain uses TRBV15 with TRBJ2-7, with 8 nucleotides matching TRBD1. V lost 5 bases to trimming and J lost 4 bases; unmatched junction nucleotides: 13. Germline CDR1 and CDR2: LNHNV and YYDKDF (reference sequence). CDR3 length equals 16 residues. CDR3 loop: CATSETRTGFLYEQYF. The covered CDR3 bases are TGTGCCACCAGCGAAACCAGGACAGGGTTTCTGTACGAG.

The table lists this clone with many counts. The read is 3 residues too short to cover the CDR3 end, so that end is filled in from the germline J gene. The chain links TRBV5-5 to TRBJ2-1, with D possibly being TRBD1 (6 bases). CDR3 length equals 14 residues. CDR1 and CDR2 from the germline V gene are SGHKS and YYEKEE (reference sequence). Trimming shortened V by 0 bases and J by 7 bases, and 11 bases separated the two germline ends. CDR3 sequence reads: CASSLASQGNEQFF. The covered CDR3 bases are TGTGCCAGCAGCTTGGCGTCCCAGGGGAATGAG. The full variable domain, rest sourced from reference TRBV5-5 and TRBJ2-1, is DAGVTQSPTHLIKTRGQQVTLRCSPISGHKSVSWYQQVLGQGPQFIFQYYEKEERGRGNFPDRFSARQFPNYSSELNVNALLLGDSALYLCASSLASQGNEQFFGPGTRLTVL.

This clone was counted at least ten times. Sequencing ends 3 residues short of the CDR3 end; the germline J gene provides the rest. The chain combines TRBV20-1 with TRBJ1-5; tentative D call: TRBD1 (6 bases). The length of the CDR3 is 14 residues. Germline assignment: CDR1 DFQATT and CDR2 SNEGSKA (reference sequence). The V and J ends lost 0 bases and 4 bases respectively, with 10 bases between them. The CDR3 DNA, read in part, is TGCAGTGCTAGAGATCTCAGGGGAAATCAGCCC. This encodes CSARDLRGNQP. The entire CDR3 protein is CSARDLRGNQPQHF.

This clone was recorded many times. The read is 3 residues too short to cover the CDR3 end, so that end is filled in from the germline J gene. The chain employs TRBV7-8 and TRBJ2-7, with TRBD1 identical over 7 bases. CDR1 and CDR2 from the germline V gene are SGHVS and FQNEAQ. The CDR3 sequence is 15 residues long. Trimming at V came to 5 bases and at J to 2 bases, leaving 9 bases not matched to a gene. The CDR3: CASSPSGTATYEQYF. CDR3 DNA, as far as it was read: TGTGCCAGCAGCCCTTCCGGGACAGCTACCTACGAG.

This clone came up many times. The observed sequence ends 3 residues before the CDR3 terminus, with the missing tail filled in from the germline J gene. The chain couples TRBV7-2 to TRBJ1-2, with 10 bases aligning to TRBD1. Germline CDR1 reads SGHTA; CDR2 reads FQGNSA. The ends lost 5 bases at V and 5 bases at J; junction bases unmatched: 8. This CDR3 comprises 15 residues. CDR3 DNA, as far as it was read: TGTGCCAGCAGCCCGATCCGGGACAGGGGTTATGGC. Its protein is CASSPIRDRGYG. The full CDR3 is CASSPIRDRGYGYTF.

This clone was detected many times. The CDR3 end is not reached by the read, which stops 3 residues before it; the germline J gene fills it in. V is TRBV19 and J is TRBJ2-7, with TRBD1 matching 9 bases. CDR3 length: 15 amino acids. CDR1 and CDR2 from the germline V gene are LNHDA and SQIVND (reference sequence). J gave up 6 bases and V 6 bases, and 12 bases lay outside the gene matches. The CDR3 loop reads CASSSSGQGRGEQYF. The CDR3 DNA, read in part, is TGTGCCAGTAGCTCGTCGGGACAGGGACGCGGCGAG.